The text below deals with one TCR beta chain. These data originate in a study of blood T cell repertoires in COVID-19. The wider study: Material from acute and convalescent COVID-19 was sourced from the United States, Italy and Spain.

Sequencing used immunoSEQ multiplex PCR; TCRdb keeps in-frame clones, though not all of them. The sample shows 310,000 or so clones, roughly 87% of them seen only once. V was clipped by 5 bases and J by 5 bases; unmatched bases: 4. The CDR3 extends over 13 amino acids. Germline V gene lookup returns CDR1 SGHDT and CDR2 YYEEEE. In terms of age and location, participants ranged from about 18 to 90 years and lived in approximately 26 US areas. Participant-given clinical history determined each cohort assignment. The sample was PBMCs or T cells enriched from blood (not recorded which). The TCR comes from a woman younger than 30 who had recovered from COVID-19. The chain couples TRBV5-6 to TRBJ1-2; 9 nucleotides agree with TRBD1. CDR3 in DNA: TGTGCCAGCAGTCCGACAGGGGGGTATGGCTACACCTTC. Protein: CASSPTGGYGYTF.